The entry that follows covers one T cell receptor (beta chain) sequence. Its antigen is unknown. The data were produced by immunoSEQ multiplex PCR, yet TCRdb's version contains in-frame clones alone and is incomplete. The sample holds more than 2,500 clones; approximately 40% are singletons and the top ten take 6% to 8%. These data belong to a study of Tregs in tolerant kidney transplant recipients. Background on the study: Sorting of CD4+CD25+CD127- cells followed roughly 3-day belatacept mixed lymphocyte reactions, sometimes with roughly 5-day graft donor restimulation. Antibodies separated recipient from donor cells.

Deletions cut 2 bases from V and 5 bases from J, with 3 bases between. CDR3 length: 11 amino acids. Germline lookup yields CDR1 MNHNY and CDR2 SVGAGI (reference sequence). Whole-study results and caveats: Validation in larger populations is needed because few patients were studied.

The sample taken for sequencing was Tregs from blood cultured with allogeneic cells. The chain carries TRBV6-6 and TRBJ1-1; no reliable D call. This receptor was identified in a human donor in good health. The CDR3 sequence: CASSYRTEAFF. The CDR3 DNA follows: TGTGCCAGCAGTTACAGGACTGAAGCTTTCTTT.